Shown below are 31 T cell receptor beta chains from a single sample sequenced in a study of STAT3 mutations in large granular lymphocyte leukemia (dated by TCRdb to between 2019 and 2020). Overall results and qualifications from the work: At least one immunodominant TCRbeta clonotype was present in every T-LGLL patient, and multiple immunodominant subclonotypes appeared in about half of the T-LGLL patients.

Libraries were prepared through the immunoSEQ multiplex PCR assay. Drawn from immuneACCESS, this table holds only the in-frame rearrangements with V and J called that TCRdb kept. Clones are partly lost; checked studies trace under half to an unresolved V gene and leave the rest unexplained. In this sample the table shows about 42,000 clones, about 81% of which occur a single time. The ten largest make up 0.43% of the sample. These receptors' antigens are unknown. The sequenced sample was PBMCs. The receptors come from a human donor with T large granular lymphocyte leukemia. Some clones in this sample may be carry-over from other donors' samples.

V gene TRBV19 combines with J gene TRBJ2-2, with 8 bases fitting TRBD1. Germline assignment: CDR1 LNHDA and CDR2 SQIVND (reference sequence). CDR3 length equals 15 residues. V lost 4 bases, J lost 4 bases, and 5 bases stayed unmatched. This CDR3 is CASSTGTGITGELFF. DNA of the CDR3: TGTGCCAGTAGTACCGGGACAGGTATCACCGGGGAGCTGTTTTTT.

V is TRBV7-7 and J is TRBJ2-5; D is unclear. CDR3 length equals 13 residues. Germline loops: CDR1 SSHAT, CDR2 FNYEAQ (reference sequence). Trimming pared 4 bases from V and 5 bases from J, leaving 11 bases between. CDR3 DNA: TGTGCCAGCAGCTCGTCCCAGTCGGAGACCCAGTACTTC. Translating it yields CASSSSQSETQYF.

The CDR3 sequence: CAWSVLGQPQHF. The CDR3 DNA reads as TGTGCCTGGAGTGTACTGGGTCAGCCCCAGCATTTT. V gene TRBV30 combines with J gene TRBJ1-5, with D hard to call. The CDR3 totals 12 residues. Germline CDR1 reads GTSNPN; CDR2 reads SVGIG (reference sequence). Trimming removed 0 bases from V and 6 bases from J, with 6 bases in between.

This clone was detected only a few times. This sequence joins TRBV29-1 and TRBJ2-2; D uncertain. CDR3 length: 13 amino acids. V lost 6 bases to trimming and J lost 4 bases, with 12 bases between them. Germline assignment: CDR1 SQVTM and CDR2 ANQGSEA. The CDR3 loop is CSVFTSTTGELFF. CDR3 sequence (DNA): TGCAGCGTATTTACCTCGACCACCGGGGAGCTGTTTTTT.

The rearrangement links TRBV5-1 to TRBJ2-7; no clear D. The CDR3 contains 15 residues. Germline V gives CDR1 SGHRS, CDR2 YFSETQ. Trimming pared 0 bases from V and 2 bases from J, leaving 12 bases between. CDR3 sequence (DNA): TGCGCCAGCAGCTTGGTTGGGTTTGAGCCCTACGAGCAGTACTTC. Its protein product is CASSLVGFEPYEQYF.

The rearrangement uses TRBV28 and TRBJ1-5; 8 bases agree with TRBD1. The germline V gene encodes CDR1 MDHEN and CDR2 SYDVKM. CDR3 length: 14 amino acids. V trimming: 2 bases; J trimming: 7 bases; junction bases outside the gene matches: 4. CDR3: CASSLLDRAQPQHF. CDR3 coding DNA: TGTGCCAGCAGTTTACTGGACAGGGCACAGCCCCAGCATTTT.

The gene calls are TRBV10-2 and TRBJ2-7, with a possible D match to TRBD2 (6 bases). Trimming stripped 6 bases from V and 3 bases from J, with 12 bases between. Germline V lookup: CDR1 WSHSY, CDR2 SAAADI. The length of the CDR3 is 13 residues. The CDR3 protein is CASRNSGGYEQYV. The CDR3 bases are TGCGCCAGCAGAAACTCCGGGGGCTACGAGCAGTACGTC.

V gene TRBV28 combines with J gene TRBJ1-2; D remains unclear. With 5 bases removed from V and 2 bases from J, the gap between germline ends came to 6 bases. This CDR3 is built from 12 residues. CDR1 and CDR2 (germline): MDHEN, SYDVKM. The CDR3, as DNA: TGTGCCAGCAGTCAGTCGAACTATGGCTACACCTTC. Encoded protein: CASSQSNYGYTF.

This clone was counted once. The V and J genes are TRBV28 and TRBJ1-5; weak D call: TRBD1 (6 bases). The CDR3 consists of 15 residues. Germline lookup yields CDR1 MDHEN and CDR2 SYDVKM. V was cut by 2 bases and J by 5 bases, with 13 bases left in between. The chain's CDR3 is CASSLGGRDYQPQHF. The CDR3 DNA is TGTGCCAGCAGTTTAGGGGGCAGGGACTATCAGCCCCAGCATTTT.

Only one count was recorded for this clone. This chain links TRBV7-2 with TRBJ1-2; tentative D call: TRBD1 (5 bases). The CDR3 has 14 amino acids. Germline CDR1 and CDR2: SGHTA and FQGNSA. Trimming removed 2 bases from V and 1 base from J, with 8 bases in between. CDR3 protein: CASSLPGLNYGYTF. The CDR3 DNA reads TGTGCCAGCAGCTTACCGGGACTTAACTATGGCTACACCTTC.

The chain is built from TRBV4-1 and TRBJ1-2; TRBD1 is a possible D gene (6 bases). Germline values: CDR1 MGHRA, CDR2 YSYEKL. V was shortened by 7 bases and J by 8 bases, with 32 bases between the two germline ends. This CDR3 is 18 amino acids long. This CDR3 is CASTSRGVRGANKSGYTF. The CDR3, as DNA: TGCGCCAGCACCTCAAGGGGGGTTCGGGGGGCAAATAAGTCGGGCTACACCTTC.

CDR3 sequence (DNA): TGCGCCAGCAGCCAGGGACTAGCGGGTTCGTACCAAGAGACCCAGTACTTC. Translation: CASSQGLAGSYQETQYF. V gene TRBV4-1 combines with J gene TRBJ2-5, with TRBD2 matching 12 bases. The CDR3 is 17 amino acids. The J segment lost 0 bases and the V segment lost 3 bases, leaving 5 bases of the junction unmatched. Germline V gene sequence: CDR1 MGHRA, CDR2 YSYEKL.

In this sample, this clone turned up once. This chain links TRBV5-6 with TRBJ1-1; 8 nucleotides match TRBD1. This CDR3 is 18 amino acids long. The V and J ends lost 2 bases and 1 base, in that order; junction bases with no gene match: 13. Germline lookup yields CDR1 SGHDT and CDR2 YYEEEE. The CDR3 is CASSFTLTGVTANTEAFF. CDR3 bases: TGTGCCAGCAGCTTTACCCTGACAGGGGTAACCGCGAACACTGAAGCTTTCTTT.

This chain connects TRBV5-1 to TRBJ2-1, with D perhaps being TRBD1 or TRBD2 (6 bases each). Germline assignment: CDR1 SGHRS and CDR2 YFSETQ. This CDR3 is built from 13 residues. Trimming cost V 3 bases and J 5 bases, with 9 bases left between them. In DNA form, the CDR3 reads TGCGCCAGCAGCTGGGGGGCGGACAATGAGCAGTTCTTC. Translated, it gives CASSWGADNEQFF.

The rearrangement links TRBV7-2 to TRBJ2-7; D is ambiguous. The CDR3 runs 13 residues. Germline CDR1 SGHTA, CDR2 FQGNSA. Trimming took 4 bases from V and 3 from J, leaving 10 bases between them. CDR3 protein: CASSSDPVYEQYF. CDR3 sequence (DNA): TGTGCCAGCAGCTCGGATCCAGTCTACGAGCAGTACTTC.

The V call is TRBV11-1, the J call TRBJ1-2; D not certain. From germline, CDR1 is SGHAT and CDR2 FQDESV (reference sequence). The CDR3 totals 15 residues. The V end lost 3 bases, the J end lost 0 bases, and 11 bases lay between the germline ends. The CDR3 loop reads CASSFKVSPNYGYTF. CDR3 nucleotide sequence: TGTGCCAGCAGCTTTAAGGTTTCCCCTAACTATGGCTACACCTTC. Based on the CDR3 plus reference TRBV11-1 and TRBJ1-2, the full variable domain is EAEVAQSPRYKITEKSQAVAFWCDPISGHATLYWYRQILGQGPELLVQFQDESVVDDSQLPKDRFSAERLKGVDSTLKIQPAELGDSAMYLCASSFKVSPNYGYTFGSGTRLTVV.

The chain recombines TRBV9 with TRBJ2-1; 9 bases align to TRBD2. After removal of 0 bases from V and 10 bases from J, the junction contained 11 bases not matched to a gene. This CDR3 has 16 amino acids. Looked up from germline, CDR1 is SGDLS and CDR2 is YYNGEE. Written as DNA, the CDR3 is TGTGCCAGCAGCGTAGCGGGCGGGGGGGGAACTAAGGAGCAGTTCTTC. Translation: CASSVAGGGGTKEQFF.

V gene TRBV5-1 combines with J gene TRBJ2-1; 8 bases are a match to TRBD1. V dropped 2 bases and J dropped 6; count of bases not matched to a gene: 13. Germline V lookup: CDR1 SGHRS, CDR2 YFSETQ. The CDR3 spans 17 residues. CDR3 residues: CASSLGTGASLSNEQFF. In DNA, the CDR3 is TGCGCCAGCAGCTTAGGGACAGGAGCCTCGTTGAGCAATGAGCAGTTCTTC.

This rearrangement joins TRBV19 to TRBJ2-5; TRBD1 matches 8 bases. Germline V gene data show CDR1 as LNHDA and CDR2 as SQIVND (reference sequence). The CDR3 is 16 residues long. V gave up 3 bases and J gave up 5 bases; unmatched junction bases: 11. Written as DNA, the CDR3 is TGTGCCAGTAGTATGTTGGCAGGGGGCAGGGGGGAGACCCAGTACTTC. It is translated as CASSMLAGGRGETQYF.

The rearrangement links TRBV6-6 to TRBJ1-3; 7 nucleotides agree with TRBD1. Unmatched junction bases numbered 7, after V lost 6 bases and J lost 8 bases. Germline CDR1 and CDR2: MNHNY and SVGAGI (reference sequence). The CDR3 is made up of 13 amino acids. CDR3 bases: TGTGCCAGCAGAGACAGGGTGGAACACACCATATATTTT. As protein: CASRDRVEHTIYF.

This chain joins TRBV19 and TRBJ2-3, with TRBD1 matching over 8 bases. J was trimmed by 5 bases and V by 3 bases; bases with no gene match: 13. The CDR3 totals 17 residues. CDR1 and CDR2 from the germline V gene are LNHDA and SQIVND (reference sequence). CDR3 nucleotides: TGTGCCAGTAGTATTTTGTCCCAGGGGGCTTGGAGAGATACGCAGTATTTT. The encoded protein is CASSILSQGAWRDTQYF. Using reference TRBV19 and TRBJ2-3 for the parts outside the CDR3, the full variable domain is DGGITQSPKYLFRKEGQNVTLSCEQNLNHDAMYWYRQDPGQGLRLIYYSQIVNDFQKGDIAEGYSVSREKKESFPLTVTSAQKNPTAFYLCASSILSQGAWRDTQYFGPGTRLTVL.

With respect to this clone: The junction departs from germline at one end; a sequencing error may be responsible. V gene TRBV6-1 combines with J gene TRBJ1-5; D remains unclear. The CDR3 spans 16 residues. Per germline, CDR1 MNHNS and CDR2 SASEGT. This CDR3 reads CASREGAQHSNQPQHF. The CDR3 DNA sequence: TGTGCCAGCAGGGAAGGTGCACAGCATAGCAATCAGCCCCAGCATTTT.

CDR3 in DNA: TGTGCCAGCAGGAGACAGGGGTGGGGTTCACCCCTCCACTTT. Amino acids: CASRRQGWGSPLHF. The chain carries TRBV6-5 and TRBJ1-6, with TRBD1 matching 8 bases. Germline trimming cut 6 bases from V and 9 bases from J; bases unmatched to any gene: 7. CDR1 and CDR2 (germline): MNHEY, SVGAGI. This CDR3 comprises 14 residues.

The chain links TRBV7-2 to TRBJ2-7; tentatively, D is TRBD1 or TRBD2 (5 bases each). Per germline, CDR1 SGHTA and CDR2 FQGNSA. The V and J ends lost 2 bases and 3 bases respectively, with 20 bases between them. The CDR3 has 17 residues. The CDR3 reads CASSLWEGGVGGYEQYF. As DNA, the CDR3 is TGTGCCAGCAGCTTATGGGAAGGCGGTGTTGGGGGCTACGAGCAGTACTTC. The full variable domain, rest sourced from reference TRBV7-2 and TRBJ2-7, is GAGVSQSPSNKVTEKGKDVELRCDPISGHTALYWYRQSLGQGLEFLIYFQGNSAPDKSGLPSDRFSAERTGGSVSTLTIQRTQQEDSAVYLCASSLWEGGVGGYEQYFGPGTRLTVT.

The V and J genes are TRBV5-1 and TRBJ2-1, with D uncertain. Trimming shortened V by 2 bases and J by 3 bases, and 9 bases separated the two germline ends. Per germline, CDR1 SGHRS and CDR2 YFSETQ. The CDR3 covers 14 residues. CDR3 in DNA: TGCGCCAGCAGCTTAACCAGCAACTACAATGAGCAGTTCTTC. Encoded protein: CASSLTSNYNEQFF.

The genes are TRBV5-1 and TRBJ1-5, with D tentatively TRBD1 (6 bases). V dropped 4 bases and J dropped 4 bases, with 12 bases sitting between them. CDR1 is SGHRS and CDR2 is YFSETQ in the germline V gene. The CDR3 is 14 amino acids. The CDR3 sequence is CASSLDTGNQPQHF. The CDR3 DNA sequence: TGCGCCAGCAGCCTGGATACAGGGAATCAGCCCCAGCATTTT.

A few counts support this clone. This sequence joins TRBV6-1 and TRBJ1-5, with 8 bases identical to TRBD1. The CDR3 runs to 14 residues. V lost 6 bases, J lost 9 bases, and 10 bases stayed unmatched. CDR1 is MNHNS and CDR2 is SASEGT in the germline V gene. In DNA form, the CDR3 reads TGTGCCAGCAGAGGACAGGGTTCAGGCAGGCCCCAGCATTTT. It yields the protein CASRGQGSGRPQHF.

This clone has a handful of counts. The chain recombines TRBV7-2 with TRBJ2-1; D might be TRBD2 (6 bases). V lost 1 base, J lost 0 bases, and 10 bases lay in between. CDR3 length: 16 residues. The germline V gene encodes CDR1 SGHTA and CDR2 FQGNSA. CDR3 loop: CASSLEDYYSYNEQFF. The CDR3 coding sequence is TGTGCCAGCAGCTTAGAGGACTACTACTCCTACAATGAGCAGTTCTTC.

V gene TRBV18 combines with J gene TRBJ2-5; 7 bases are shared with TRBD1. This CDR3 spans 14 amino acids. The V and J ends lost 1 base and 5 bases, in that order; junction bases with no gene match: 4. Germline V gene sequence: CDR1 KGHSH, CDR2 LQKENI. CDR3 protein: CASSPRDSEETQYF. In DNA form, the CDR3 reads TGTGCCAGCTCACCACGGGACAGCGAGGAGACCCAGTACTTC. The complete variable domain, with remaining parts taken from reference TRBV18 and TRBJ2-5, reads NAGVMQNPRHLVRRRGQEARLRCSPMKGHSHVYWYRQLPEEGLKFMVYLQKENIIDESGMPKERFSAEFPKEGPSILRIQQVVRGDSAAYFCASSPRDSEETQYFGPGTRLLVL.

CDR3 DNA sequence: TGTGCCAGCAGCCTAGAGGCCGGGACAGGCTACTACGAGCAGTACTTC. This translates into CASSLEAGTGYYEQYF. The V call is TRBV7-2, the J call TRBJ2-7; 8 positions agree with TRBD1. Trimming took 5 bases from V and 3 from J; bases not matched to a gene: 12. Per the germline V gene, CDR1 is SGHTA and CDR2 is FQGNSA. The CDR3 length is 16 residues.

This clone was seen only a few times. V and J are TRBV5-1 and TRBJ2-7; 9 positions match TRBD1. The CDR3 covers 13 residues. Germline CDR1 SGHRS, CDR2 YFSETQ. The V gene end was trimmed by 7 bases and the J gene end by 4 bases; junction bases not matched to a gene: 6. CDR3: CASSDRGAYEQYF. The CDR3 DNA follows: TGCGCCAGCTCGGACAGGGGAGCGTACGAGCAGTACTTC.